Below, 17 T cell receptor beta chains from the same sample are listed, as sequenced in a study of radiation and T cells in renal cell carcinoma. The assay was immunoSEQ multiplex PCR, and TCRdb's table has in-frame clones only and misses some. The sample has 150,000 or so clones; 88% are singletons. Time point given: baseline pretreatment blood. Treatment defined: 15 Gy SBRT to primary tumor, nephrectomy 4 weeks later. This specimen was blood, taken from a patient whose treatment included radiotherapy and nephrectomy. The origin of the receptors is an older woman with renal cell carcinoma.

The chain joins TRBV7-9 to TRBJ2-1; tentatively, D is TRBD1 (6 bases). V lost 6 bases, J lost 6 bases, and 12 bases lay in between. Per the germline V gene, CDR1 is SEHNR and CDR2 is FQNEAQ (reference sequence). The CDR3 is 13 amino acids. CDR3 protein: CASRELQGNEQFF. The CDR3 DNA follows: TGTGCCAGCAGGGAGTTACAGGGCAATGAGCAGTTCTTC.

The V gene is TRBV28, the J gene TRBJ2-2; D might be TRBD2 (6 bases). CDR1 is MDHEN, CDR2 SYDVKM, per germline. This CDR3 region has 14 residues. V was clipped by 1 base and J by 5 bases, with 8 bases between them. The DNA of the CDR3 is TGTGCCAGCAGTTTATTGGCGGGAACCGGGGAGCTGTTTTTT. It is translated as CASSLLAGTGELFF.

The J gene is TRBJ1-6, the V gene TRBV28, with 9 bases matching TRBD1. CDR3 length equals 15 residues. The trim removed 2 bases at V and 9 bases at J, leaving 5 bases unmatched. Looked up from germline, CDR1 is MDHEN and CDR2 is SYDVKM. The CDR3 reads CASSLGGQGGSPLHF. The CDR3 bases are TGTGCCAGCAGTTTAGGGGGACAGGGAGGTTCACCCCTCCACTTT.

The chain employs TRBV19 and TRBJ1-2; 11 positions match TRBD1. CDR3 length equals 14 residues. The germline V gene encodes CDR1 LNHDA and CDR2 SQIVND (reference sequence). Unmatched junction bases numbered 4, after V lost 7 bases and J lost 3 bases. In DNA form, the CDR3 reads TGTGCCAGTATCCCGGGACAGGGGGACTATGGCTACACCTTC. Its protein is CASIPGQGDYGYTF. The whole variable domain, filled in from reference TRBV19 and TRBJ1-2, reads DGGITQSPKYLFRKEGQNVTLSCEQNLNHDAMYWYRQDPGQGLRLIYYSQIVNDFQKGDIAEGYSVSREKKESFPLTVTSAQKNPTAFYLCASIPGQGDYGYTFGSGTRLTVV.

The chain carries TRBV2 and TRBJ2-5; the D gene is possibly TRBD2 (7 bases). The CDR3 runs to 13 residues. With 7 bases removed from V and 2 bases from J, the gap between germline ends came to 11 bases. Looked up from germline, CDR1 is SNHLY and CDR2 is FYNNEI. The CDR3 spells CASTRGGQETQYF. DNA of the CDR3: TGTGCCAGCACAAGGGGGGGGCAAGAGACCCAGTACTTC. The full variable domain, with the rest looked up from reference TRBV2 and TRBJ2-5, is EPEVTQTPSHQVTQMGQEVILRCVPISNHLYFYWYRQILGQKVEFLVSFYNNEISEKSEIFDDQFSVERPDGSNFTLKIRSTKLEDSAMYFCASTRGGQETQYFGPGTRLLVL.

This clone has more than one count but fewer than ten. This chain joins TRBV11-3 and TRBJ1-2; D ambiguous. From germline, CDR1 is SGHNT and CDR2 YENEEA. The length of the CDR3 is 14 residues. V lost 0 bases and J lost 4, with 9 bases in between. CDR3: CASSLDPNRYGYTF. CDR3 nucleotides: TGTGCCAGCAGCTTAGATCCAAACCGCTATGGCTACACCTTC.

The chain employs TRBV5-1 and TRBJ2-2; tentatively, D is TRBD1 (6 bases). CDR1 and CDR2 from the germline V gene are SGHRS and YFSETQ. The CDR3 is 16 amino acids. V lost 4 bases and J lost 0, with 13 bases in between. CDR3: CASSPGDTANTGELFF. The CDR3 DNA is TGCGCCAGCAGCCCCGGGGACACCGCGAACACCGGGGAGCTGTTTTTT.

The chain employs TRBV6-5 and TRBJ2-7; D unclear. V lost 3 bases and J lost 0, with 9 bases in between. Looked up from germline, CDR1 is MNHEY and CDR2 is SVGAGI. The length of the CDR3 is 14 residues. For the CDR3, the DNA is TGTGCCAGCAGTTATATCCGGAGCTCCTACGAGCAGTACTTC. It encodes CASSYIRSSYEQYF.

The J gene is TRBJ1-2, the V gene TRBV19; unclear D gene. CDR1 is LNHDA, CDR2 SQIVND, per germline (reference sequence). The CDR3 contains 12 residues. The V gene lost 7 bases and the J gene lost 3 bases, with 9 bases spanning the gap. Written as DNA, the CDR3 is TGTGCCAGTAAAGACCGTTACTATGGCTACACCTTC. It encodes CASKDRYYGYTF.

CDR3 bases: TGCGCCAGCAGCCAAGGAGGACAGGGGCTCTATGGCTACACCTTC. It yields the protein CASSQGGQGLYGYTF. The chain links TRBV4-3 to TRBJ1-2, with 9 bases lining up with TRBD1. Trimming at V came to 1 base and at J to 4 bases, leaving 4 bases not matched to a gene. CDR3 length equals 15 residues. CDR1 is LGHNA, CDR2 YSLEER, per germline.

The rearrangement links TRBV7-8 to TRBJ1-4, with a weak D call TRBD1 (5 bases). The CDR3 has 14 amino acids. V was clipped by 1 base and J by 2 bases, with 5 bases between them. CDR1 and CDR2 from the germline V gene are SGHVS and FQNEAQ. CDR3 sequence reads: CASSLGGTNEKLFF. Here the CDR3 DNA reads TGTGCCAGCAGCTTAGGGGGCACTAATGAAAAACTGTTTTTT.

The genes are TRBV15 and TRBJ2-1; no clear D gene. V lost 3 bases and J 0 bases, leaving 12 bases between the germline ends. Per germline, CDR1 LNHNV and CDR2 YYDKDF (reference sequence). This CDR3 has 16 amino acids. Written as DNA, the CDR3 is TGTGCCACCAGCAGTGGATCTTTCTTCTCCTACAATGAGCAGTTCTTC. It encodes CATSSGSFFSYNEQFF.

The chain combines TRBV15 with TRBJ2-3, with D possibly being TRBD1 (5 bases). Between the trimmed V and J ends, which lost 6 bases and 4 bases, there was a span of 5 bases. Germline CDR1 is LNHNV and CDR2 is YYDKDF (reference sequence). The CDR3 runs to 11 residues. CDR3 DNA: TGTGCCACCAGGGGGCCAGATACGCAGTATTTT. This translates into CATRGPDTQYF.

The DNA for the CDR3 is TGTGCCAGCAGCCAATATCGGACTAGCGGGTACAATGAGCAGTTCTTC. This codes for CASSQYRTSGYNEQFF. The V and J genes are TRBV5-4 and TRBJ2-1; 11 bases match TRBD2. Trimming at V came to 4 bases and at J to 4 bases, leaving 7 bases not matched to a gene. The CDR3 runs to 16 residues. CDR1 and CDR2 (germline): SGHNT, YYREEE (reference sequence). The variable domain in full, completed from reference TRBV5-4 and TRBJ2-1, reads ETGVTQSPTHLIKTRGQQVTLRCSSQSGHNTVSWYQQALGQGPQFIFQYYREEENGRGNFPPRFSGLQFPNYSSELNVNALELDDSALYLCASSQYRTSGYNEQFFGPGTRLTVL.

The genes are TRBV7-2 and TRBJ2-7; D gene ambiguous. The V end was cut by 0 bases, the J end by 2 bases, with 14 bases between. This CDR3 spans 16 amino acids. Germline-derived CDR1 and CDR2 are SGHTA and FQGNSA. The CDR3 bases are TGTGCCAGCAGCTTAGCCCCCCTCCCACCCGCCTACGAGCAGTACTTC. Protein: CASSLAPLPPAYEQYF.

This clone was seen just once. The chain links TRBV28 to TRBJ1-4; 10 bases align to TRBD1. This CDR3 spans 15 amino acids. In germline, CDR1 is MDHEN, CDR2 SYDVKM. Trimming cost V 3 bases and J 7 bases; bases outside gene matches: 5. In DNA form, the CDR3 reads TGTGCCAGCAGTTTGGGTGACAGGGGGCGTGAAAAACTGTTTTTT. It yields the protein CASSLGDRGREKLFF. Supplemented by reference TRBV28 and TRBJ1-4, the full variable domain reads DVKVTQSSRYLVKRTGEKVFLECVQDMDHENMFWYRQDPGLGLRLIYFSYDVKMKEKGDIPEGYSVSREKKERFSLILESASTNQTSMYLCASSLGDRGREKLFFGSGTQLSVL.

The chain joins TRBV6-6 to TRBJ1-3; weak D call: TRBD1 (5 bases). V lost 5 bases and J 0 bases, leaving 11 bases between the germline ends. The CDR3 runs 15 residues. Germline CDR1 and CDR2: MNHNY and SVGAGI (reference sequence). The CDR3 loop is CASSPDSNSGNTIYF. The CDR3 region has the DNA TGTGCCAGCAGTCCCGACAGCAACTCTGGAAACACCATATATTTT.